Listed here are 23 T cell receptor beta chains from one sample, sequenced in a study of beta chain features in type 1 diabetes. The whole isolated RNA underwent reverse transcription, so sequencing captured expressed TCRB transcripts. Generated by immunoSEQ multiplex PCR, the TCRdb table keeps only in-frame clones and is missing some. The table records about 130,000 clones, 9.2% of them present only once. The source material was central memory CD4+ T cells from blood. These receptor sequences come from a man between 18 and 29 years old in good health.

The CDR3 coding sequence is TGTGCCAGCTCACAGGGGCGGAGTAACTATGGCTACACCTTC. Translating it yields CASSQGRSNYGYTF. The chain recombines TRBV18 with TRBJ1-2; possible D gene TRBD1, 5 bases. V lost 4 bases, J lost 1 base, and 10 bases lay in between. The CDR3 covers 14 residues. CDR1 is KGHSH and CDR2 is LQKENI in the germline V gene. The full variable domain, with the rest looked up from reference TRBV18 and TRBJ1-2, is NAGVMQNPRHLVRRRGQEARLRCSPMKGHSHVYWYRQLPEEGLKFMVYLQKENIIDESGMPKERFSAEFPKEGPSILRIQQVVRGDSAAYFCASSQGRSNYGYTFGSGTRLTVV.

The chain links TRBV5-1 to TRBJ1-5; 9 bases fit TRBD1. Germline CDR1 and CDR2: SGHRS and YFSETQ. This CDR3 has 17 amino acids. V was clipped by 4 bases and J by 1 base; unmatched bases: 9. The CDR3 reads CASSPTTGGGSNQPQHF. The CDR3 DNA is TGCGCCAGCAGCCCAACGACAGGGGGAGGAAGCAATCAGCCCCAGCATTTT.

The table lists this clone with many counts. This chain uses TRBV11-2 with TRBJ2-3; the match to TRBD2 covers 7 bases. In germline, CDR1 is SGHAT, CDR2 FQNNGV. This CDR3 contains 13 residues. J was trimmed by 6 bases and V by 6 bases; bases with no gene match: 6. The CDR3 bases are TGTGCCAGCAGAGAGCGGGGTCGGGATACGCAGTATTTT. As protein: CASRERGRDTQYF.

Written as DNA, the CDR3 is TGTGCCAGCAGCTTAGGACTAGCGGACAGCGATGAGCAGTTCTTC. As protein: CASSLGLADSDEQFF. The rearrangement uses TRBV7-6 and TRBJ2-1; the match to TRBD2 covers 9 bases. CDR3 length: 15 amino acids. Germline V gene data show CDR1 as SGHVS and CDR2 as FNYEAQ. The trim removed 1 base at V and 8 bases at J, leaving 6 bases unmatched.

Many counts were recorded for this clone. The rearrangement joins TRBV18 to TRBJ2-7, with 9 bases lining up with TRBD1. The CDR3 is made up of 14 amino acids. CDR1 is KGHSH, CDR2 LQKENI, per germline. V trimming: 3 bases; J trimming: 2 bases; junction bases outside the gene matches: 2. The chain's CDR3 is CASSPGTGPYEQYF. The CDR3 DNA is TGTGCCAGCTCACCGGGGACAGGGCCCTACGAGCAGTACTTC.

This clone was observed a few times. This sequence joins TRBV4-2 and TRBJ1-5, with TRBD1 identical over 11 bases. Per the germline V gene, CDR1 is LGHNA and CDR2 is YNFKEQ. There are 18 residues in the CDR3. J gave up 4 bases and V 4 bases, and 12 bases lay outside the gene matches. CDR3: CASSPQPPGTGGNQPQHF. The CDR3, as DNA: TGTGCCAGCAGCCCCCAACCCCCCGGGACAGGGGGTAATCAGCCCCAGCATTTT.

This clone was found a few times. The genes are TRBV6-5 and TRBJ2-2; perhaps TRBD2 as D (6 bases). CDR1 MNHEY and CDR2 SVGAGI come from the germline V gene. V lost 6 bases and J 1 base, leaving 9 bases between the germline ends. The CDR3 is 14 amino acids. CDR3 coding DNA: TGTGCCAGCAGGAAAGCGGGGAACACCGGGGAGCTGTTTTTT. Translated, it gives CASRKAGNTGELFF.

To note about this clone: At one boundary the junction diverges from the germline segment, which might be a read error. CDR3 bases: TGTGCCAGCAGCCAGGACCAGGGGACTAAGTATGGCTACACCTTC. Protein sequence: CASSQDQGTKYGYTF. The gene calls are TRBV28 and TRBJ1-2, with a weak D call TRBD1 (6 bases). This CDR3 has 15 residues. Germline V lookup: CDR1 MDHEN, CDR2 SYDVKM.

CDR3 residues: CASTPGGSRTEAFF. The CDR3 coding sequence is TGTGCCAGTACCCCAGGAGGGAGTCGGACTGAAGCTTTCTTT. The rearrangement links TRBV19 to TRBJ1-1; D uncertain. The CDR3 covers 14 residues. CDR1 LNHDA and CDR2 SQIVND come from the germline V gene (reference sequence). The V end lost 7 bases, the J end lost 5 bases, and 17 bases lay between the germline ends. The whole variable domain, remainder taken from reference TRBV19 and TRBJ1-1, is DGGITQSPKYLFRKEGQNVTLSCEQNLNHDAMYWYRQDPGQGLRLIYYSQIVNDFQKGDIAEGYSVSREKKESFPLTVTSAQKNPTAFYLCASTPGGSRTEAFFGQGTRLTVV.

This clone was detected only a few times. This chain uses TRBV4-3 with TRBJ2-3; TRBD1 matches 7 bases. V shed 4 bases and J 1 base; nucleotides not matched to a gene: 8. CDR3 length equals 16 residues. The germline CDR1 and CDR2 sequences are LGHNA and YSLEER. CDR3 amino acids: CASSPSRGQGTDTQYF. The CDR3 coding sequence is TGCGCCAGCAGCCCAAGCCGTGGACAGGGCACAGATACGCAGTATTTT.

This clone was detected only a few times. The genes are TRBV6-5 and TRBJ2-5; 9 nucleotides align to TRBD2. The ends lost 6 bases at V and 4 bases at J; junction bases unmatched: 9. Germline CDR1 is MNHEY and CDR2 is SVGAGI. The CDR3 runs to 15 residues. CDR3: CASRVSAGGRETQYF. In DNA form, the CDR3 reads TGTGCCAGCAGAGTCTCCGCGGGGGGGCGAGAGACCCAGTACTTC.

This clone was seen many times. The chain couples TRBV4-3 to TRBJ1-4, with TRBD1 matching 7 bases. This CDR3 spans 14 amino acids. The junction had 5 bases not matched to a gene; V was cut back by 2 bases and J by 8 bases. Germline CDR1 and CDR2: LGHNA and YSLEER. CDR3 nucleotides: TGCGCCAGCAGCCAAAACACGGGACAGGAAAAACTGTTTTTT. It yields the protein CASSQNTGQEKLFF.

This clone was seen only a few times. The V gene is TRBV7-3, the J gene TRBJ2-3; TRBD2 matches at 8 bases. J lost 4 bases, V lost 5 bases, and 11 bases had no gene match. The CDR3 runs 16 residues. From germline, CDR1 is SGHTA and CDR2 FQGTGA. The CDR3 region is CASSPTGGRGPDTQYF. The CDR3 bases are TGTGCCAGCAGCCCCACGGGGGGGCGAGGCCCAGATACGCAGTATTTT.

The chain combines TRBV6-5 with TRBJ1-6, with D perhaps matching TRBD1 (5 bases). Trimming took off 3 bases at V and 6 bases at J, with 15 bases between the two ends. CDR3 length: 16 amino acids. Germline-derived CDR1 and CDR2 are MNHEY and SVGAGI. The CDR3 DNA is TGTGCCAGCAGTTATATGCCAGGGACTCGTAATTCACCCCTCCACTTT. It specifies CASSYMPGTRNSPLHF.

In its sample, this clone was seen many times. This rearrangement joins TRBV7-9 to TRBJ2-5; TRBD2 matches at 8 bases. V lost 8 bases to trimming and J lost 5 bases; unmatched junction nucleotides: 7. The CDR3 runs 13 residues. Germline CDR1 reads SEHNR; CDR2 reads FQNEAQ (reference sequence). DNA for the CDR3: TGTGCCAGCTCCCGGGGGGGCCGGGAGACCCAGTACTTC. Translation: CASSRGGRETQYF.

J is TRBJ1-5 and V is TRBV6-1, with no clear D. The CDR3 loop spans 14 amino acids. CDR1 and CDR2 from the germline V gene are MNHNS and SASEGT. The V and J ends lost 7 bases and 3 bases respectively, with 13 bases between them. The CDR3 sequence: CASIRGPNNQPQHF. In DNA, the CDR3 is TGTGCCAGCATACGAGGGCCCAACAATCAGCCCCAGCATTTT.

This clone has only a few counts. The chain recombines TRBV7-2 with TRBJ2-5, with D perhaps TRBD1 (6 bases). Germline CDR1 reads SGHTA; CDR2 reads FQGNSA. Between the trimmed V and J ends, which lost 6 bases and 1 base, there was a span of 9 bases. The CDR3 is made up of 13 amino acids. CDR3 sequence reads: CASSYRVQETQYF. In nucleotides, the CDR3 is TGTGCCAGCAGTTACAGGGTCCAAGAGACCCAGTACTTC.

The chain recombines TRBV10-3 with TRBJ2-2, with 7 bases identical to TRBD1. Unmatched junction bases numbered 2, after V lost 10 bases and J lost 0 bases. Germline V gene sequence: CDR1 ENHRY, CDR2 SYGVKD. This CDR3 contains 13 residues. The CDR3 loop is CATRGPNTGELFF. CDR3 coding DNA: TGTGCCACGAGGGGGCCGAACACCGGGGAGCTGTTTTTT.

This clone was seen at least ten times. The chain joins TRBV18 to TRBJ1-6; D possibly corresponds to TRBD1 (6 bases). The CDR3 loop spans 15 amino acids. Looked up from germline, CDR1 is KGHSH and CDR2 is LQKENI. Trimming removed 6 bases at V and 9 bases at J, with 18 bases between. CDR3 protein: CASSATGLSRSPLHF. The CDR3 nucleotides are TGTGCCAGCTCCGCCACAGGGTTGAGTCGTTCACCCCTCCACTTT.

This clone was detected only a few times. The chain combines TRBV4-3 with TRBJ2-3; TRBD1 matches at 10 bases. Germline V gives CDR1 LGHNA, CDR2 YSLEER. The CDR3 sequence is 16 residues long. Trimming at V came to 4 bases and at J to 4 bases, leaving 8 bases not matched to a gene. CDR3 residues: CASSPLRQGAADTQYF. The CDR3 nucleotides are TGCGCCAGCAGCCCCCTGCGACAGGGGGCCGCAGATACGCAGTATTTT.

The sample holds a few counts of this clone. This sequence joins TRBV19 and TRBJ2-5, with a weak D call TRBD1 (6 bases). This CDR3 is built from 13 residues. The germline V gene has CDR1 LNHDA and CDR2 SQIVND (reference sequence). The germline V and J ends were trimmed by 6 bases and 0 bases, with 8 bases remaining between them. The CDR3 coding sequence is TGTGCCAGTAGACAGGGACACCAAGAGACCCAGTACTTC. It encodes CASRQGHQETQYF.

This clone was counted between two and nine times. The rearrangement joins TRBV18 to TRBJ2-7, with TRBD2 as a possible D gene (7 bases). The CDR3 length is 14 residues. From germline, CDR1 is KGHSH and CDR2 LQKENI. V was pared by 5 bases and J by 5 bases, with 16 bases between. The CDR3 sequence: CASSMGGGRDEQYF. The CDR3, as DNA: TGTGCCAGCTCAATGGGGGGGGGCCGAGACGAGCAGTACTTC.

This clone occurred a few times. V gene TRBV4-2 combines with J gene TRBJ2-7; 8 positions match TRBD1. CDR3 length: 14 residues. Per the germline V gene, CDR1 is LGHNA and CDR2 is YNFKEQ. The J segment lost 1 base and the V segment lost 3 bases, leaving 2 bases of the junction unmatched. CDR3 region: CASSHRDRSYEQYF. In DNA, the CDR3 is TGTGCCAGCAGCCACCGGGACAGGTCCTACGAGCAGTACTTC.